These 24 T cell receptor beta chains share one sample of origin, sequenced in a study of T cell responses to AZD1222 COVID-19 vaccine. Generated by immunoSEQ multiplex PCR, the TCRdb table keeps only in-frame clones and is missing some. The sample contains 95,000 to 150,000 clones, 80% to 90% of which appear only once. The sequencing here drew on peripheral blood, taken on day 0 of AZD1222 vaccination. These receptors came from an adult in good health.

This chain links TRBV19 with TRBJ2-3, with 7 bases that match TRBD2. Germline lookup yields CDR1 LNHDA and CDR2 SQIVND (reference sequence). J lost 3 bases, V lost 1 base, and 1 base had no gene match. CDR3 size: 14 residues. The CDR3 loop is CASSIAGGTDTQYF. The CDR3 nucleotides read TGTGCCAGTAGTATAGCGGGAGGAACAGATACGCAGTATTTT.

V gene TRBV30 combines with J gene TRBJ1-2, with D unclear. The CDR3 spans 12 residues. Germline loops: CDR1 GTSNPN, CDR2 SVGIG (reference sequence). V was shortened by 3 bases and J by 5 bases, with 10 bases between the two germline ends. CDR3 nucleotides: TGTGCCTGGAGACCTAATGAGTATGGCTACACCTTC. Protein sequence: CAWRPNEYGYTF.

The CDR3 sequence is CASSYERGGYGYTF. CDR3 bases: TGTGCCAGCAGTTACGAGAGGGGAGGCTATGGCTACACCTTC. The rearrangement joins TRBV6-2 or TRBV6-3 to TRBJ1-2; TRBD1 might be the D (5 bases). CDR1 and CDR2 (germline): MNHEY, SVGEGT. CDR3 length: 14 amino acids. Trimming left V 2 bases short and J 4 bases short, with 11 bases between.

The chain employs TRBV2 and TRBJ1-2, with D unresolved. V was shortened by 6 bases and J by 3 bases, with 14 bases between the two germline ends. Per the germline V gene, CDR1 is SNHLY and CDR2 is FYNNEI. The CDR3 loop spans 14 amino acids. DNA for the CDR3: TGTGCCAGCAGCGCCATGGACTTCGACTATGGCTACACCTTC. Protein sequence: CASSAMDFDYGYTF.

The chain recombines TRBV12-2 with TRBJ1-6. TRBV12-2 corresponds to a pseudogene. The CDR3 length is 16 residues. The CDR3 DNA reads TGTGCAAGTCGCTTAGAACCTCACTCCTATAATTCACCCCTCCACTTT. Translating it yields CASRLEPHSYNSPLHF.

The gene calls are TRBV9 and TRBJ1-1; the D gene is possibly TRBD1 (6 bases). With 4 bases removed from V and 4 bases from J, the gap between germline ends came to 14 bases. The CDR3 spans 14 residues. Germline V gene sequence: CDR1 SGDLS, CDR2 YYNGEE. In DNA, the CDR3 is TGTGCCAGCAGCCCCGGGGGGCCCTTCACTGAAGCTTTCTTT. Its protein product is CASSPGGPFTEAFF. Complete variable domain (other parts from reference TRBV9 and TRBJ1-1): DSGVTQTPKHLITATGQRVTLRCSPRSGDLSVYWYQQSLDQGLQFLIQYYNGEERAKGNILERFSAQQFPDLHSELNLSSLELGDSALYFCASSPGGPFTEAFFGQGTRLTVV.

This clone came up once. The chain is built from TRBV3-1 (or the pseudogene TRBV3-2) and TRBJ1-3; D gene unclear. The CDR3 sequence is 13 residues long. Trimming pared 0 bases from V and 2 bases from J, leaving 2 bases between. Germline lookup yields CDR1 LGHDT and CDR2 YNNKEL (reference sequence). The CDR3 nucleotides read TGTGCCAGCAGCCAAGAAACTGGAAACACCATATATTTT. Translated, it gives CASSQETGNTIYF.

The V and J genes are TRBV5-1 and TRBJ2-3; D possibly corresponds to TRBD1 (6 bases). Trimming removed 0 bases from V and 4 bases from J, with 12 bases in between. Looked up from germline, CDR1 is SGHRS and CDR2 is YFSETQ. The CDR3 covers 15 residues. This chain's CDR3 is CASSLEGGNADTQYF. The DNA of the CDR3 is TGCGCCAGCAGCTTGGAAGGGGGTAACGCAGATACGCAGTATTTT.

The rearrangement links TRBV4-3 to TRBJ2-1; either TRBD1 or TRBD2 may fit D (5 bases each). The V and J ends lost 1 base and 8 bases respectively, with 18 bases between them. Germline V gene lookup returns CDR1 LGHNA and CDR2 YSLEER. The CDR3 covers 16 residues. The CDR3 DNA reads as TGCGCCAGCAGCCAAGGGACCTCCGGGCTGGGGGATGAGCAGTTCTTC. This codes for CASSQGTSGLGDEQFF.

This rearrangement joins TRBV24-1 to TRBJ1-6; D gene unclear. V was shortened by 9 bases and J by 10 bases, with 9 bases between the two germline ends. Germline V lookup: CDR1 KGHDR, CDR2 SFDVKD. The CDR3 has 11 amino acids. For the CDR3, the DNA is TGTGCCACCCCGATACCCTCACCCCTCCACTTT. Protein product: CATPIPSPLHF.

Comment on this clone: Here the CDR3 omits its conserved ending phenylalanine or tryptophan, so a read error is the likely source. The DNA is left out, because the CDR3 cannot be placed on it with certainty; the CDR3 is given as TCRdb lists it. The gene calls are TRBV4-3 and TRBJ2-7; the tabulated D call, TRBD1, remains unverified against the DNA. CDR1 and CDR2 from the germline V gene are LGHNA and YSLEER. The CDR3 comprises 8 residues, both ends counted. CDR3 sequence reads: CASSWDRA.

The genes are TRBV30 and TRBJ2-7; D gene ambiguous. With 0 bases removed from V and 4 bases from J, the gap between germline ends came to 13 bases. This CDR3 contains 14 residues. The germline gives CDR1 GTSNPN, CDR2 SVGIG (reference sequence). CDR3 nucleotide sequence: TGTGCCTGGAGTGTGAGCTACTTTAATTACGAGCAGTACTTC. Its protein is CAWSVSYFNYEQYF.

This clone was found once. This chain joins TRBV27 and TRBJ1-1, with 11 bases aligning to TRBD1. The CDR3 runs to 16 residues. The germline CDR1 and CDR2 sequences are MNHEY and SMNVEV (reference sequence). J was trimmed by 2 bases and V by 3 bases; bases with no gene match: 5. Here the CDR3 reads CASSFWRTGGNTEAFF. The CDR3 DNA follows: TGTGCCAGCAGTTTCTGGAGGACAGGGGGCAACACTGAAGCTTTCTTT.

The genes are TRBV11-2 and TRBJ1-2, with D unresolved. Germline values: CDR1 SGHAT, CDR2 FQNNGV. The CDR3 is 13 amino acids. Trimming removed 4 bases at V and 1 base at J, with 7 bases between. DNA for the CDR3: TGTGCCAGCAGCTCTATCAGTAACTATGGCTACACCTTC. Protein sequence: CASSSISNYGYTF.

This clone was counted a single time. This chain joins TRBV6-5 and TRBJ1-2; D call uncertain. The V gene lost 4 bases and the J gene lost 2 bases, with 14 bases spanning the gap. This CDR3 region has 15 residues. Germline CDR1 is MNHEY and CDR2 is SVGAGI. Written as DNA, the CDR3 is TGTGCCAGCAGTTCCACCTCGGGGATAAACTATGGCTACACCTTC. Translation: CASSSTSGINYGYTF.

V gene TRBV5-1 combines with J gene TRBJ1-4, with 7 positions matching TRBD1. Germline CDR1 is SGHRS and CDR2 is YFSETQ. Trimming cost V 3 bases and J 5 bases; bases outside gene matches: 4. The CDR3 spans 14 residues. CDR3 bases: TGCGCCAGCAGCTCGGGACAGAACAATGAAAAACTGTTTTTT. As protein: CASSSGQNNEKLFF.

This clone has just a few counts. This chain links TRBV21-1 with TRBJ2-1; the table's D call, TRBD2, was not checked against the DNA. TRBV21-1 is described as a pseudogene. The CDR3 runs 16 residues. This chain's CDR3 is CASSKGGSGSPYEQFF. In DNA form, the CDR3 reads TGTGCCAGCAGCAAAGGGGGTAGCGGGAGCCCCTATGAGCAGTTCTTC.

This clone was observed once. This rearrangement joins TRBV28 to TRBJ1-5, with a weak D call TRBD1 (5 bases). Trimming shortened V by 7 bases and J by 4 bases, and 11 bases separated the two germline ends. Germline V gene sequence: CDR1 MDHEN, CDR2 SYDVKM. CDR3 size: 13 residues. This CDR3 is CASKQGWNQPQHF. CDR3 in DNA: TGTGCCAGCAAGCAGGGATGGAATCAGCCCCAGCATTTT. The full variable domain, in which reference TRBV28 and TRBJ1-5 provide the parts outside the CDR3, is DVKVTQSSRYLVKRTGEKVFLECVQDMDHENMFWYRQDPGLGLRLIYFSYDVKMKEKGDIPEGYSVSREKKERFSLILESASTNQTSMYLCASKQGWNQPQHFGDGTRLSIL.

The chain joins TRBV7-8 to TRBJ1-3; no clear D gene. The CDR3 sequence is 16 residues long. From germline, CDR1 is SGHVS and CDR2 FQNEAQ. V shed 2 bases and J shed 0 bases, with 11 bases lying between them. As DNA, the CDR3 is TGTGCCAGCAGCTTAATTGGCGGGTTCTCTGGAAACACCATATATTTT. Translation: CASSLIGGFSGNTIYF.

CDR3 nucleotides: TGTGCCAGCAGCGTCCAGGGACCAGATACGCAGTATTTT. Encoded protein: CASSVQGPDTQYF. V is TRBV3-1 (or the pseudogene TRBV3-2) and J is TRBJ2-3; tentatively, D is TRBD1 or TRBD2 (5 bases each). The CDR3 length is 13 residues. Between the trimmed V and J ends, which lost 5 bases and 4 bases, there was a span of 10 bases. The germline V gene encodes CDR1 LGHDT and CDR2 YNNKEL (reference sequence).

This chain links TRBV3-1 (or the pseudogene TRBV3-2) with TRBJ2-7; D is unclear. This CDR3 region has 11 residues. Germline CDR1 reads LGHDT; CDR2 reads YNNKEL (reference sequence). V shed 3 bases and J shed 4 bases, with 4 bases lying between them. The CDR3, as DNA: TGTGCCAGCAGCCACAATTACGAGCAGTACTTC. Translated, it gives CASSHNYEQYF.

This CDR3 reads CASSFRGGEQFF. CDR3 nucleotides: TGTGCCAGCAGCTTCCGAGGGGGTGAGCAGTTCTTC. The chain employs TRBV11-3 and TRBJ2-1, with TRBD1 as a possible D gene (6 bases). V was shortened by 3 bases and J by 9 bases, with 9 bases between the two germline ends. The CDR3 is 12 amino acids. Germline V lookup: CDR1 SGHNT, CDR2 YENEEA.

The chain employs TRBV27 and TRBJ2-5; 7 nucleotides align to TRBD2. Per germline, CDR1 MNHEY and CDR2 SMNVEV (reference sequence). J lost 2 bases, V lost 5 bases, and 5 bases had no gene match. CDR3 length: 14 residues. The CDR3 here is CASSPTGGQETQYF. The CDR3 nucleotides are TGTGCCAGCAGTCCCACCGGGGGGCAAGAGACCCAGTACTTC.

The chain carries TRBV28 and TRBJ2-3; TRBD1 agrees at 7 bases. Per the germline V gene, CDR1 is MDHEN and CDR2 is SYDVKM. After removal of 6 bases from V and 6 bases from J, the junction contained 6 bases not matched to a gene. The CDR3 is 13 residues long. The DNA for the CDR3 is TGTGCCAGCAGGCCTACAGGGGCTGATACGCAGTATTTT. Its protein product is CASRPTGADTQYF.